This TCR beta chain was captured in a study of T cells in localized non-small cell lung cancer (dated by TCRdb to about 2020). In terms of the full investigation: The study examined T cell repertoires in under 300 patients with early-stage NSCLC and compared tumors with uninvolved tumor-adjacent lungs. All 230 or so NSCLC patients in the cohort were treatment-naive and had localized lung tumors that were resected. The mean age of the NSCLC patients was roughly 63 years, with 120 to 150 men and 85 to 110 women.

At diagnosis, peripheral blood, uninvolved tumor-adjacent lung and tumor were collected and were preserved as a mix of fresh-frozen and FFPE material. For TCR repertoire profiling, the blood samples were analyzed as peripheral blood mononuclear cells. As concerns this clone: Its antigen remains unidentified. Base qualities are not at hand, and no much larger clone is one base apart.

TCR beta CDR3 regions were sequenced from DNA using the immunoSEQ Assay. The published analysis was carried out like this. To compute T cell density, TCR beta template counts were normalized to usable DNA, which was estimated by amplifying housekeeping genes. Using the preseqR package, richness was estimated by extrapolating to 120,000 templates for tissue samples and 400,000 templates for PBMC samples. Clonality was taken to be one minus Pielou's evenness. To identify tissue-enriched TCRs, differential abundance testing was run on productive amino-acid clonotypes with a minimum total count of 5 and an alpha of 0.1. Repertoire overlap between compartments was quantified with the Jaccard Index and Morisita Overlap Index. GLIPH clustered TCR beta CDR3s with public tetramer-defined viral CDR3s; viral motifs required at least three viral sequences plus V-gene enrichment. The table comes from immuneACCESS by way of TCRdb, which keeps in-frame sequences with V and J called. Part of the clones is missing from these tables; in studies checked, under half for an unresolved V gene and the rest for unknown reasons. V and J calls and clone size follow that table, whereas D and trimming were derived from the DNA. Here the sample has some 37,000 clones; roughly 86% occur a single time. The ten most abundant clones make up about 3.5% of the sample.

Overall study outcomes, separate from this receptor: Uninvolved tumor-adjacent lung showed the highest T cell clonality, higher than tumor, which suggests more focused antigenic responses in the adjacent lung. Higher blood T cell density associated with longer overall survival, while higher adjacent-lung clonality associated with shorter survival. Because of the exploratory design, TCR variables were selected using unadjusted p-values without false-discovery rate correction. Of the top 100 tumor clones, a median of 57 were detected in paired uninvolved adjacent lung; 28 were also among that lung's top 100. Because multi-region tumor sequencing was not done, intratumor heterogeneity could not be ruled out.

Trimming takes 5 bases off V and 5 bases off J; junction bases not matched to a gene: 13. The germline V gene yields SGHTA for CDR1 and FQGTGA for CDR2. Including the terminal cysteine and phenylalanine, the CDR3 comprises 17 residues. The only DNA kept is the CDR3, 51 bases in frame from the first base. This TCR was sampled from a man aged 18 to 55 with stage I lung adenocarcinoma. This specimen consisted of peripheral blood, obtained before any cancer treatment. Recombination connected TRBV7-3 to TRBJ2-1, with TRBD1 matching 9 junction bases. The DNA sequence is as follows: TGTGCCAGCAGCCCACCCCCCGGGACAGGGCACGACAATGAGCAGTTCTTC. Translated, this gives CASSPPPGTGHDNEQFF.